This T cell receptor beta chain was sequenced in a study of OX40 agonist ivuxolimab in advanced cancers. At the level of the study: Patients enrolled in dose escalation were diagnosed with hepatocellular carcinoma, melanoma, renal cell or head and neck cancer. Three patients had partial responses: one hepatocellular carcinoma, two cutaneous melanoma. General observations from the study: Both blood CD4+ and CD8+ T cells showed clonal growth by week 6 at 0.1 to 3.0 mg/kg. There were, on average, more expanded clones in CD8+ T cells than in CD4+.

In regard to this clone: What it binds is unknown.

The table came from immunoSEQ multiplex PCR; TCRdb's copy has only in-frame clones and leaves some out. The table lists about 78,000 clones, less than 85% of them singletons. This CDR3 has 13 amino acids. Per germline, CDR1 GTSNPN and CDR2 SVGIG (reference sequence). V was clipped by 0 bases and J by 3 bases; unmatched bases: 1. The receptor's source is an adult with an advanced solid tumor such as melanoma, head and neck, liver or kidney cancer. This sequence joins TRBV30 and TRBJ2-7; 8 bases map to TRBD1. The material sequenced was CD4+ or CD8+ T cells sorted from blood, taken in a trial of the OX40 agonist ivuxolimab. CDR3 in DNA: TGTGCCTGGAGTGTAACAGGGGGCTACGAGCAGTACTTC. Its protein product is CAWSVTGGYEQYF.